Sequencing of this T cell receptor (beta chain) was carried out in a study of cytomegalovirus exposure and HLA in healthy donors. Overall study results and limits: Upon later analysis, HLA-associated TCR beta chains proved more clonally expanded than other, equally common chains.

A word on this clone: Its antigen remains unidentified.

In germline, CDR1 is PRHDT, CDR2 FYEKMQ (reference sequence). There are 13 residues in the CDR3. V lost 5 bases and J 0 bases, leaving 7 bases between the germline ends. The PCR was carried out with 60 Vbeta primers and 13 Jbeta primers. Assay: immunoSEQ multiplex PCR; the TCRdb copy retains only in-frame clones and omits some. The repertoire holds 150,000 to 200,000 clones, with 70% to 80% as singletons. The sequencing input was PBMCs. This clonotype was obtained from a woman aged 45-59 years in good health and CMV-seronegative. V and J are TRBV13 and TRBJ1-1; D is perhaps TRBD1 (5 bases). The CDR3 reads CASSATVNTEAFF. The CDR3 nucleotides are TGTGCCAGCAGCGCGACAGTGAACACTGAAGCTTTCTTT.